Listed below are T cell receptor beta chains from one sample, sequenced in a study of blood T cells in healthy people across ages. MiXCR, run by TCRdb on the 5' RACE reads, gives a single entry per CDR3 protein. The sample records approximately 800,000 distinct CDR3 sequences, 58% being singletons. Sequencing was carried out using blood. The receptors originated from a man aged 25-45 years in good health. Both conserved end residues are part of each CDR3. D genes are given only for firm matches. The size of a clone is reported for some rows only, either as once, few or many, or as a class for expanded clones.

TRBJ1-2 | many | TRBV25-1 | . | TGTGCCAGCAGTCCTCAAGGGATCAGGTTCACCTTC | CASSPQGIRFTF
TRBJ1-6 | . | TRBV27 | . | TGTGCCAGCAGTTTAATACGCCTCCTCCACTTT | CASSLIRLLHF
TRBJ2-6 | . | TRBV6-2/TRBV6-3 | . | TGTGCCAGCAGCTTAGACTCAGCTCGAGCCAACGTCCTGACTTTC | CASSLDSARANVLTF
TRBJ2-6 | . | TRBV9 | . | TGTGCCAGCAGCTTAATAGGCCGCCCTGGGGCCAACGTCCTGACTTTC | CASSLIGRPGANVLTF
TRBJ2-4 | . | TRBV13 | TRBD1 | TGTGCCAGCAGCTGGAGGGACAGGGGGCCCAAAAACATTCAGTACTTC | CASSWRDRGPKNIQYF
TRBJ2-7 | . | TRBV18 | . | TGTGCCAGCTCACCGGCGGGACGGCCTAACTACGAGCAGTACTTC | CASSPAGRPNYEQYF
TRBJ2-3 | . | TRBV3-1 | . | TGTGCCAGCAGCCAACAGGCAGCAGATACGCAGTATTTT | CASSQQAADTQYF
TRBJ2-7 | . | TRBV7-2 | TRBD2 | TGTGCCAGCAGCTTTCTAGCGGGAGTGGGCTACGAGCAGTACTTC | CASSFLAGVGYEQYF
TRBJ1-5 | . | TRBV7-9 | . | TGTGCCATCAGCTCACAGGGAGATCAGCCCCAGCATTTT | CAISSQGDQPQHF
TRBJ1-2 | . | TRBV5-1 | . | TGCGCCGGCAGCTTGGGTGCGACAGGAGTTTATGGCTACACCTTC | CAGSLGATGVYGYTF
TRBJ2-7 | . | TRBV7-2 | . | TGTGCCAGCAGCCCCCAGCGGGTCTACGAGCAGTACTTC | CASSPQRVYEQYF
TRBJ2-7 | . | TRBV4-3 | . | TGCGCCAGCAGCCGCGGGTCACTTGGGTCCTACGAGCAGTACTTC | CASSRGSLGSYEQYF
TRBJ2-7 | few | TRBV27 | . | TGTGCCAGCAGTTTTAGACGGGCGAGCTACGAGCAGTACTTC | CASSFRRASYEQYF
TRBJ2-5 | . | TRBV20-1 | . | TGCAGTGCTAGAGATCTTCAGGGGGGAGAGACCCAGTACTTC | CSARDLQGGETQYF
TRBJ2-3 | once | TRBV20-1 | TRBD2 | TGCAGTGTCGATTCTAAAGCGGGGGCCTACACAGATACGCAGTATTTT | CSVDSKAGAYTDTQYF
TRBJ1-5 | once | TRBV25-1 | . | TGTGCCAGCAGTGATCGCAGTTACAATCAGCCCCAGCATTTT | CASSDRSYNQPQHF
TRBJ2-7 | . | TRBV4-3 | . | TGCGTCAGCAGCCAAGGGGGTTCCTCCGACGAGCAGTACTTC | CVSSQGGSSDEQYF
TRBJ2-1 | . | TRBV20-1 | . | TGCAGTGCTGCTGGAAATGACAATGAGCAGTTCTTC | CSAAGNDNEQFF
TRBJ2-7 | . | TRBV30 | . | TGTGCCTGGAGTGTGGGTAGTTCTTACGAGCAGTACTTC | CAWSVGSSYEQYF
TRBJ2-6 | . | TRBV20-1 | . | TGCAGTGCTAGAGATGGGACAAGGGGGTCTGGGGCCAACGTCCTGACTTTC | CSARDGTRGSGANVLTF
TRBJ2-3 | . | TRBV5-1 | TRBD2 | TGCGCCAGCAGCTTGGAGTATCAGCGGGAAAGCACAGATACGCAGTATTTT | CASSLEYQRESTDTQYF
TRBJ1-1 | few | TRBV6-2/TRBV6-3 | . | TGTGCCAGCAGCCGACGCAGTGACACTGAAGCTTTCTTT | CASSRRSDTEAFF
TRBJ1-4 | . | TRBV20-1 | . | TGCAGTGCCCGGACGGCCACAACTAATGAAAAACTGTTTTTT | CSARTATTNEKLFF
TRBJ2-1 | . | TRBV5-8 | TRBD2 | TGTGCCAGCGAAACTAGCGGGGGGGCCTATGAGCAGTTCTTC | CASETSGGAYEQFF
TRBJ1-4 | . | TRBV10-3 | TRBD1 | TGTGCCATCAGTGAGCAACAGGGGGGAAAACTGTTTTTT | CAISEQQGGKLFF
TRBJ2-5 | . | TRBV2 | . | TGTGCCAGCATATGGGGAACAGAGACCCAGTACTTC | CASIWGTETQYF
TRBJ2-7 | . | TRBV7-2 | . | TGTGCCAGCAGCTTAGTAGAGAACTACGAGCAGTACTTC | CASSLVENYEQYF
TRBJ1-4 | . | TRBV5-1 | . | TGCGCCAGCAGCTCCGGTTATAGGACAGAGCATGAAAAACTGTTTTTT | CASSSGYRTEHEKLFF
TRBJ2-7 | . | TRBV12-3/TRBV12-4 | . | TGTGCCAGCAGTTCAGGCCGTGCCAGCTACGAGCAGTACTTC | CASSSGRASYEQYF
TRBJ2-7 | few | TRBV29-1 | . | TGCAGCGTACAGCGACTAGGATCTACCTACGAGCAGTACTTC | CSVQRLGSTYEQYF
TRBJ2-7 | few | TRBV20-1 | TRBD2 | TGCAGTGTTCTAGCGGACGGGACCTACGAGCAGTACTTC | CSVLADGTYEQYF
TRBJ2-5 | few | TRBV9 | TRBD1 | TGTGCCAGCAGCGCCGACCCTCGGACAGGGTTTTTTGGGGAGACCCAGTACTTC | CASSADPRTGFFGETQYF
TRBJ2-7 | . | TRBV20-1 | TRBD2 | TGCAGTGCCGGAGTCAGGGAGGGGTACGAGCAGTACTTC | CSAGVREGYEQYF
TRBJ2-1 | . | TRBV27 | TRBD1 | TGCGCCAGCAGCCCCCGGGACAGGGCTCGGGATGAGCAGTTCTTC | CASSPRDRARDEQFF
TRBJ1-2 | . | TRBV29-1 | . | TGCAGCGTTTCACTTGCTAACTATGGCTACACCTTC | CSVSLANYGYTF
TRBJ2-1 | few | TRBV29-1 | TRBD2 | TGCAGCGTTCGTCAAGCGGGAGATCGCAATGAGCAGTTCTTC | CSVRQAGDRNEQFF
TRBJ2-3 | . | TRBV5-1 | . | TGCGCCAGCAGCTTGGAGGGCAGTCGCACAGATACGCAGTATTTT | CASSLEGSRTDTQYF
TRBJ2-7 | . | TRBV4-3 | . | TGCGCCAGCAGCCAAGAAGAGGGTGGCGAGCAGTACTTC | CASSQEEGGEQYF
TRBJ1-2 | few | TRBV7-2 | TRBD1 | TGTGCCAGCAGCCACTCGGGACAGGGGGCGATCTATGGCTACACCTTC | CASSHSGQGAIYGYTF